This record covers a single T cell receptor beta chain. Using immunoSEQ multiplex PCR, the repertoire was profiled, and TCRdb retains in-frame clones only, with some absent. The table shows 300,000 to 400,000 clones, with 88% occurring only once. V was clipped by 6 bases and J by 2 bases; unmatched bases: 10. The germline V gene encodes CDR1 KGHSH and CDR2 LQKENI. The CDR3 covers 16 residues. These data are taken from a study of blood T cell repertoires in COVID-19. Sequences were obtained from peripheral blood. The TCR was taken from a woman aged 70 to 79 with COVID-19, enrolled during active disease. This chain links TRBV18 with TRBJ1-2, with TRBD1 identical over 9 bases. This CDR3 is CASSRGTDRGNYGYTF. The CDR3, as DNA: TGTGCCAGCTCGCGTGGGACCGACAGGGGGAACTATGGCTACACCTTC.